This T cell receptor beta chain was profiled in a study of cytomegalovirus exposure and HLA in healthy donors. The overall study: As an earlier analysis found, roughly 180 million T cells yielded about 120 million unique TCR beta sequences.

This CDR3 spans 17 amino acids. V was pared by 0 bases and J by 2 bases, with 17 bases between. Looked up from germline, CDR1 is SGDLS and CDR2 is YYNGEE. The primer mix had 60 Vbeta and 13 Jbeta primers. Method: immunoSEQ multiplex PCR; TCRdb's copy keeps in-frame clones and lacks some. Of some 200,000 clones in the sample, about 81% were seen once. The sample taken for sequencing was PBMCs. This chain links TRBV9 with TRBJ1-2, with D possibly TRBD1 on 6 matching bases. The sequence was collected from a woman aged 40 to 50 in good health and CMV-seronegative. CDR3 nucleotides: TGTGCCAGCAGCGTAGACTACAGGGACCATTACAACTATGGCTACACCTTC. Its translation is CASSVDYRDHYNYGYTF.